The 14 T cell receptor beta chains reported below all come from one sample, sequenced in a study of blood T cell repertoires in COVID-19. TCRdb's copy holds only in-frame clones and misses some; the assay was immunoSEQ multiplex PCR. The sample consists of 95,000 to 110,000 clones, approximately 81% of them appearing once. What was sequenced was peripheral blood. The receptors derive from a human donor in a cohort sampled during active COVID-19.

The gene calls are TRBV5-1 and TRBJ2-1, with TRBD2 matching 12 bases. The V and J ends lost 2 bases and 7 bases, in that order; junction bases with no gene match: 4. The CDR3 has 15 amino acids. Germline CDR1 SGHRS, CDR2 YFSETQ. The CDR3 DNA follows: TGCGCCAGCAGCTTTACTAGCGGGAGGCGTAATGAGCAGTTCTTC. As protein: CASSFTSGRRNEQFF.

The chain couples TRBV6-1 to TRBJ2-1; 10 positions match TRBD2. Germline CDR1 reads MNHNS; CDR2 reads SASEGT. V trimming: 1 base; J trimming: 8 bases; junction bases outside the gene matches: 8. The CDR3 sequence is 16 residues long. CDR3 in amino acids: CASSEVAAGGPHEQFF. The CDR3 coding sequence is TGTGCCAGCAGTGAAGTAGCAGCGGGAGGGCCCCATGAGCAGTTCTTC.

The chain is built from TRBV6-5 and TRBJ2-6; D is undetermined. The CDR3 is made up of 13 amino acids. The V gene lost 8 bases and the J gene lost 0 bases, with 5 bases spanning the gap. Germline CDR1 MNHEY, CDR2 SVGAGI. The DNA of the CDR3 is TGTGCCAGCCACTTCTCTGGGGCCAACGTCCTGACTTTC. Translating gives CASHFSGANVLTF.

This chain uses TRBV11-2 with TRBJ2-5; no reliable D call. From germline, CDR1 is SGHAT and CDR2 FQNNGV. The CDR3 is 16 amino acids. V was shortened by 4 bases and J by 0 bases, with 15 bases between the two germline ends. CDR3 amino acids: CASSSPGEANQETQYF. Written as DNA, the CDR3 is TGTGCCAGCAGCTCCCCCGGAGAGGCCAACCAAGAGACCCAGTACTTC.

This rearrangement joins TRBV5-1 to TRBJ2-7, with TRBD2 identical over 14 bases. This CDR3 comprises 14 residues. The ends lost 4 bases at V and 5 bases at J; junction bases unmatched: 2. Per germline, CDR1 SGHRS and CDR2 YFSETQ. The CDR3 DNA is TGCGCCAGCAGCGGGGGACTAGCGGGAGACGAGCAGTACTTC. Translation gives CASSGGLAGDEQYF.

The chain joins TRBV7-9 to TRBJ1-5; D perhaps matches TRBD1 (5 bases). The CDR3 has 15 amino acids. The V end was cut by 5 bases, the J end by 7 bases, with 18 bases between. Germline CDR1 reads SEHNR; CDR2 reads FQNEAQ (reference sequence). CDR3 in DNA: TGTGCCAGCAGCACCCAGGAGGGGCCAAAGCAGCCCCAGCATTTT. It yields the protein CASSTQEGPKQPQHF.

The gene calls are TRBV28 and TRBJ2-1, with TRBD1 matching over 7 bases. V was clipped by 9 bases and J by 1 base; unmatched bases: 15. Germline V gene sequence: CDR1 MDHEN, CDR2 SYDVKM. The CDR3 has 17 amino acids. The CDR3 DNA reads TGTGCCAGTACGAGGGGCACAGGGGTTGGGTCCTACAATGAGCAGTTCTTC. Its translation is CASTRGTGVGSYNEQFF.

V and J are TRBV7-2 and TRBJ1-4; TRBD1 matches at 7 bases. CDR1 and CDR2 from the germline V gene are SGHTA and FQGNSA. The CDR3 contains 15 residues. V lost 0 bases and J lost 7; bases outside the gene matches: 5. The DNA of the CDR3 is TGTGCCAGCAGCTTAGCCCGACAGGGAAGTGAAAAACTGTTTTTT. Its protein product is CASSLARQGSEKLFF.

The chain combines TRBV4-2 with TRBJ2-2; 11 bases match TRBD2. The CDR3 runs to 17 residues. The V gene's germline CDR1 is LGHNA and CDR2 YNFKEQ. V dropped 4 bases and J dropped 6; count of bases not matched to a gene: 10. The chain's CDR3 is CASSPRLAGGIAGELFF. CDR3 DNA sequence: TGTGCCAGCAGCCCTCGGCTAGCGGGAGGAATTGCCGGGGAGCTGTTTTTT.

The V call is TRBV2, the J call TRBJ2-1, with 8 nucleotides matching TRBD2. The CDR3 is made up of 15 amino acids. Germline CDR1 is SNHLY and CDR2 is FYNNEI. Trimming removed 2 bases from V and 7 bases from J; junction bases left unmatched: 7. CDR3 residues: CASSEFSGGPNEQFF. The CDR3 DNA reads TGTGCCAGCAGTGAATTTTCGGGAGGGCCGAATGAGCAGTTCTTC.

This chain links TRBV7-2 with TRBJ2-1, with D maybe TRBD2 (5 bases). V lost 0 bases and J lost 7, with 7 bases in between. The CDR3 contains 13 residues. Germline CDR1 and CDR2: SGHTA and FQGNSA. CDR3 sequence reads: CASSLADWNEQFF. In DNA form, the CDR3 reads TGTGCCAGCAGCTTAGCGGACTGGAATGAGCAGTTCTTC.

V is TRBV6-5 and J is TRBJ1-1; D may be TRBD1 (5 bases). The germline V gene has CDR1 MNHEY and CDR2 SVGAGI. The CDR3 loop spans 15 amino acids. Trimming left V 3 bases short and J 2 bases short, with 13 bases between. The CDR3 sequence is CASSYGGVGNTEAFF. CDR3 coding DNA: TGTGCCAGCAGTTATGGAGGGGTGGGAAACACTGAAGCTTTCTTT.

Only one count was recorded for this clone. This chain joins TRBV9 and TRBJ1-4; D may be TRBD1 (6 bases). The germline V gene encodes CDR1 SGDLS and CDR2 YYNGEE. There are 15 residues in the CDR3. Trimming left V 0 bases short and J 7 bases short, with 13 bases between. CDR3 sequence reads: CASSVVAGAGEKLFF. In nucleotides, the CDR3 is TGTGCCAGCAGCGTAGTGGCAGGGGCAGGTGAAAAACTGTTTTTT.

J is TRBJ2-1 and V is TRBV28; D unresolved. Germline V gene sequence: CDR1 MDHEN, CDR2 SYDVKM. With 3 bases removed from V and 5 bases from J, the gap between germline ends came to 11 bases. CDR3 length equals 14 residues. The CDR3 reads CASSLSLANNEQFF. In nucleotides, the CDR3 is TGTGCCAGCAGTTTGTCGTTAGCCAACAATGAGCAGTTCTTC.